This T cell receptor (beta chain) was identified in a study of T cell responses to AZD1222 COVID-19 vaccine. Study findings and constraints: The number of AZD1222 recipients seropositive at baseline was only 5 to 7.

Germline-derived CDR1 and CDR2 are PRHDT and FYEKMQ (reference sequence). The germline V and J ends were trimmed by 0 bases and 6 bases, with 3 bases remaining between them. CDR3 length: 12 residues. TCRdb's copy holds only in-frame clones and misses some; the assay was immunoSEQ multiplex PCR. The table shows fewer than 200,000 clones, with approximately 92% occurring only once. Turning to this clone: Its specificity is not known. Other DNA sequences in the same sample also yield this CDR3.

The sample in question was peripheral blood, obtained on day 0 of AZD1222 vaccination. The sequence came from an adult in good health. The chain couples TRBV13 to TRBJ1-5; D gene uncertain. For the CDR3, the DNA is TGTGCCAGCAGCTTAGGTGGTCAGCCCCAGCATTTT. Protein: CASSLGGQPQHF.